The next 25 T cell receptor beta chains were all read from a single sample in a study of blood T cell repertoires in COVID-19 (dated by TCRdb to about 2020). The library was built by means of the immunoSEQ multiplex PCR assay. TCRdb stores this immuneACCESS table with in-frame sequences only. Part of the clones is absent; in the studies checked, under half of the shortfall reflects unresolved V genes, and no reason is known for the rest. The sample data list some 30,000 clones, and around 87% of these were observed just once. The ten largest clones take up under 6.5% of the sample. Input material: peripheral blood. The receptors were gathered from a man aged 55 to 70 with active COVID-19.

This chain connects TRBV12-3 or TRBV12-4 to TRBJ2-5; tentatively, D is TRBD1 (5 bases). V lost 5 bases and J 3 bases, leaving 10 bases between the germline ends. This CDR3 has 13 residues. The CDR3 protein is CASSPSTEETQYF. The CDR3 coding sequence is TGTGCCAGCAGTCCCTCGACAGAAGAGACCCAGTACTTC.

The chain combines TRBV19 with TRBJ1-2; no firm D call. The ends were cut back, 9 bases at V and 8 bases at J, with 19 bases in the middle. Germline V gene lookup returns CDR1 LNHDA and CDR2 SQIVND (reference sequence). This CDR3 comprises 13 residues. The CDR3 DNA reads TGTGCCAGCCGCGCGGTCACCTTTCTCGGCTACACCTTC. Amino acids: CASRAVTFLGYTF.

In its sample, this clone was seen a few times. This chain uses TRBV7-2 with TRBJ2-1, with D perhaps TRBD1 (6 bases). The CDR3 is 14 amino acids. The V end was cut by 3 bases, the J end by 7 bases, with 13 bases between. The germline V gene encodes CDR1 SGHTA and CDR2 FQGNSA. The CDR3 protein is CASSFYTGFNEQFF. In DNA, the CDR3 is TGTGCCAGCAGCTTCTACACAGGGTTTAATGAGCAGTTCTTC.

The V gene is TRBV28, the J gene TRBJ1-1; the D is unclear. The V end was cut by 2 bases, the J end by 4 bases, with 14 bases between. The CDR3 loop spans 15 amino acids. Per the germline V gene, CDR1 is MDHEN and CDR2 is SYDVKM. The CDR3 DNA reads TGTGCCAGCAGTTTAGATCTGGGAGTGGGCACTGAAGCTTTCTTT. It translates to CASSLDLGVGTEAFF.

The chain carries TRBV6-1 and TRBJ2-5, with D possibly being TRBD2 (6 bases). The CDR3 has 14 residues. Germline V gene data show CDR1 as MNHNS and CDR2 as SASEGT. V gave up 3 bases and J gave up 9 bases, with 17 bases separating them. The CDR3 protein is CASSEVEPREAQYF. In nucleotides, the CDR3 is TGTGCCAGCAGTGAGGTCGAGCCCAGGGAGGCCCAGTACTTC.

V and J are TRBV7-9 and TRBJ2-2; D gene ambiguous. CDR3 size: 15 residues. Trimming left V 0 bases short and J 1 base short, with 6 bases between. CDR1 SEHNR and CDR2 FQNEAQ come from the germline V gene (reference sequence). CDR3 amino acids: CASSLAPGNTGELFF. In DNA, the CDR3 is TGTGCCAGCAGCTTAGCCCCGGGGAACACCGGGGAGCTGTTTTTT.

This clone appeared a few times. The CDR3 region is CASRHTTNEQFF. For the CDR3, the DNA is TGTGCCAGCAGACATACGACAAATGAGCAGTTCTTC. The chain has TRBV5-4 and TRBJ2-1, with D unresolved. This CDR3 is 12 amino acids long. Looked up from germline, CDR1 is SGHNT and CDR2 is YYREEE (reference sequence). V lost 5 bases, J lost 7 bases, and 10 bases lay in between.

V and J are TRBV5-1 and TRBJ2-1; 7 bases match TRBD2. CDR3 length: 14 amino acids. The trim removed 5 bases at V and 5 bases at J, leaving 7 bases unmatched. Germline V gene sequence: CDR1 SGHRS, CDR2 YFSETQ. The CDR3 sequence is CASSWRGTDNEQFF. CDR3 in DNA: TGCGCCAGCAGTTGGCGGGGGACGGACAATGAGCAGTTCTTC.

V and J are TRBV10-1 and TRBJ1-6; maybe TRBD1 (5 bases). The CDR3 totals 14 residues. Germline V gene lookup returns CDR1 WNHNN and CDR2 SYGVQD (reference sequence). Trimming shortened V by 4 bases and J by 9 bases, and 13 bases separated the two germline ends. The CDR3 nucleotides are TGCGCCAGCAGTGCGACAGCCATCTCTTCACCCCTCCACTTT. Protein: CASSATAISSPLHF.

V gene TRBV18 combines with J gene TRBJ2-7; TRBD2 might be the D (5 bases). CDR3 size: 16 residues. V was clipped by 0 bases and J by 3 bases, with 15 bases between them. Per the germline V gene, CDR1 is KGHSH and CDR2 is LQKENI. CDR3 protein: CASSPPGLARDYEQYF. The CDR3 DNA sequence: TGTGCCAGCTCACCACCGGGCCTAGCTCGTGACTACGAGCAGTACTTC.

V is TRBV2 and J is TRBJ1-5; D remains unclear. The ends were cut back, 5 bases at V and 1 base at J, with 9 bases in the middle. CDR3 length equals 14 residues. Germline V CDR1 and CDR2: SNHLY, FYNNEI. The CDR3 spells CASSQGVSNQPQHF. For the CDR3, the DNA is TGTGCCAGCAGTCAAGGAGTCAGCAATCAGCCCCAGCATTTT. Variable domain in full (rest from reference TRBV2 and TRBJ1-5): EPEVTQTPSHQVTQMGQEVILRCVPISNHLYFYWYRQILGQKVEFLVSFYNNEISEKSEIFDDQFSVERPDGSNFTLKIRSTKLEDSAMYFCASSQGVSNQPQHFGDGTRLSIL.

The chain employs TRBV6-5 and TRBJ2-3; tentatively, D is TRBD2 (7 bases). Germline V lookup: CDR1 MNHEY, CDR2 SVGAGI. The CDR3 is made up of 16 amino acids. Trimming cost V 2 bases and J 5 bases, with 17 bases left between them. For the CDR3, the DNA is TGTGCCAGCAGTTACAAGGGGAGGGGGGCTAAAGATACGCAGTATTTT. Encoded protein: CASSYKGRGAKDTQYF.

CDR3: CASSLVGGRPNTGELFF. The CDR3 DNA follows: TGCGCCAGCAGCTTGGTCGGGGGGCGACCTAACACCGGGGAGCTGTTTTTT. V is TRBV5-1 and J is TRBJ2-2; TRBD2 might be the D (7 bases). The CDR3 runs 17 residues. Germline V gene lookup returns CDR1 SGHRS and CDR2 YFSETQ. The V gene lost 0 bases and the J gene lost 2 bases, with 14 bases spanning the gap.

This clone was seen just once. This chain links TRBV18 with TRBJ2-7, with 7 bases aligning to TRBD1. J gave up 2 bases and V 3 bases, and 4 bases lay outside the gene matches. Per germline, CDR1 KGHSH and CDR2 LQKENI. The CDR3 contains 14 residues. The DNA for the CDR3 is TGTGCCAGCTCACCGACAGGGCTCCCCTACGAGCAGTACTTC. This encodes CASSPTGLPYEQYF.

V gene TRBV5-1 combines with J gene TRBJ2-5; the D gene is possibly TRBD1 (6 bases). This CDR3 comprises 17 residues. Per the germline V gene, CDR1 is SGHRS and CDR2 is YFSETQ. The V end was cut by 2 bases, the J end by 3 bases, with 20 bases between. The CDR3 DNA reads as TGCGCCAGCAGCTTCCCACGTCCAGGGGCAGGAGAAGAGACCCAGTACTTC. Protein sequence: CASSFPRPGAGEETQYF.

On this clone: Other nucleotide sequences from this sample produce the same CDR3. The gene calls are TRBV6-5 and TRBJ2-5; 9 nucleotides agree with TRBD1. Germline CDR1 is MNHEY and CDR2 is SVGAGI. This CDR3 is built from 15 residues. The junction had 4 bases not matched to a gene; V was cut back by 0 bases and J by 5 bases. This CDR3 reads CASSYSTGGGETQYF. CDR3 nucleotides: TGTGCCAGCAGTTACTCGACAGGGGGAGGGGAGACCCAGTACTTC.

The chain combines TRBV28 with TRBJ1-5, with D perhaps matching TRBD1 (5 bases). From germline, CDR1 is MDHEN and CDR2 SYDVKM. This CDR3 is 16 amino acids long. Trimming removed 5 bases at V and 6 bases at J, with 20 bases between. The CDR3 loop is CASSTLGQGIPQPQHF. CDR3 in DNA: TGTGCCAGCAGTACGCTGGGTCAGGGCATACCTCAGCCCCAGCATTTT.

J is TRBJ2-7 and V is TRBV19; 9 nucleotides agree with TRBD1. V shed 5 bases and J 7 bases; nucleotides not matched to a gene: 6. Germline-derived CDR1 and CDR2 are LNHDA and SQIVND (reference sequence). CDR3 size: 13 residues. In DNA form, the CDR3 reads TGTGCCAGTAGTCCCTACAGGGGGCAGGAGCAGTACTTC. Amino acid sequence: CASSPYRGQEQYF.

V and J are TRBV10-2 and TRBJ2-3; 8 nucleotides agree with TRBD1. From germline, CDR1 is WSHSY and CDR2 SAAADI. V lost 9 bases and J lost 2; bases outside the gene matches: 7. This CDR3 region has 14 residues. CDR3 DNA: TGCGCCAGTTGGACAGGGAGACTCACAGATACGCAGTATTTT. Its translation: CASWTGRLTDTQYF.

The chain uses TRBV3-1 (or the pseudogene TRBV3-2) and TRBJ1-1, with 11 positions matching TRBD1. CDR3 size: 14 residues. V lost 3 bases and J lost 5; bases outside the gene matches: 2. Germline lookup yields CDR1 LGHDT and CDR2 YNNKEL (reference sequence). The CDR3 sequence: CASSQRDRGTEAFF. The CDR3 DNA reads as TGTGCCAGCAGCCAGCGGGACAGGGGGACTGAAGCTTTCTTT.

V usage is TRBV6-1 and J usage is TRBJ1-3; D ambiguous. CDR1 and CDR2 (germline): MNHNS, SASEGT. V was shortened by 1 base and J by 8 bases, with 15 bases between the two germline ends. There are 15 residues in the CDR3. CDR3 nucleotide sequence: TGTGCCAGCAGTGAAGGAGGCCAGCGCACGGACACCATATATTTT. Translated: CASSEGGQRTDTIYF.

V gene TRBV10-3 combines with J gene TRBJ2-5; 9 nucleotides agree with TRBD1. Losses at the gene ends were 6 bases for V and 0 bases for J; bases not matched to a gene: 5. The CDR3 sequence is 15 residues long. Germline V gives CDR1 ENHRY, CDR2 SYGVKD. The CDR3 DNA sequence: TGTGCCATCAGAGACAGGGGGGTGTACCAAGAGACCCAGTACTTC. Encoded protein: CAIRDRGVYQETQYF.

CDR3 DNA sequence: TGTGCCAGCAGCGAAGGGGGAGCAGATACGCAGTATTTT. It encodes CASSEGGADTQYF. The chain combines TRBV9 with TRBJ2-3, with a tentative D call TRBD1 (6 bases). The CDR3 sequence is 13 residues long. Germline CDR1 is SGDLS and CDR2 is YYNGEE. V was cut by 3 bases and J by 4 bases, with 9 bases left in between.

The gene calls are TRBV13 and TRBJ2-1, with TRBD2 identical over 8 bases. This CDR3 has 17 amino acids. Losses at the gene ends were 5 bases for V and 6 bases for J; bases not matched to a gene: 15. Germline lookup yields CDR1 PRHDT and CDR2 FYEKMQ (reference sequence). The CDR3 protein is CASSTNPGLGRVNEQFF. The CDR3 region has the DNA TGTGCCAGCAGCACCAACCCCGGACTCGGGAGGGTCAATGAGCAGTTCTTC. Full variable domain (rest looked up from reference TRBV13 and TRBJ2-1): AAGVIQSPRHLIKEKRETATLKCYPIPRHDTVYWYQQGPGQDPQFLISFYEKMQSDKGSIPDRFSAQQFSDYHSELNMSSLELGDSALYFCASSTNPGLGRVNEQFFGPGTRLTVL.

This chain links TRBV9 with TRBJ1-4, with 9 bases fitting TRBD1. V lost 0 bases, J lost 11 bases, and 8 bases stayed unmatched. This CDR3 is built from 15 residues. Germline V gene data show CDR1 as SGDLS and CDR2 as YYNGEE. The CDR3 protein is CASSVDPGTGRKLFF. DNA of the CDR3: TGTGCCAGCAGCGTAGACCCCGGGACAGGGAGGAAACTGTTTTTT. Full variable domain (rest looked up from reference TRBV9 and TRBJ1-4): DSGVTQTPKHLITATGQRVTLRCSPRSGDLSVYWYQQSLDQGLQFLIQYYNGEERAKGNILERFSAQQFPDLHSELNLSSLELGDSALYFCASSVDPGTGRKLFFGSGTQLSVL.